Below are 32 T cell receptor beta chains sequenced from a single sample in a study of early stage breast cancer tumors. Clones were sequenced by immunoSEQ multiplex PCR, and TCRdb holds only the in-frame ones, with some missing. Among tens of thousands of clones listed, 70% to 80% were seen once. The sample comprised blood. The receptors stem from a person aged 45-65 years with breast cancer.

Written as DNA, the CDR3 is TGTGCCAGCAGTCTAGCGGGAGGGCCGGGGGAGCAGTACTTC. It is translated as CASSLAGGPGEQYF. The chain recombines TRBV11-2 with TRBJ2-7; 12 bases match TRBD2. Germline V gene lookup returns CDR1 SGHAT and CDR2 FQNNGV. The V and J ends lost 6 bases and 7 bases, in that order; junction bases with no gene match: 7. There are 14 residues in the CDR3.

The CDR3, as DNA: TGTGCCAGCAGTTTCTGTTGCGGAACCTACGAGCAGTACTTC. Translation: CASSFCCGTYEQYF. The chain has TRBV21-1 and TRBJ2-7; TRBD2, the table's D call, was not compared with the DNA. TRBV21-1 counts as a pseudogene. CDR3 length: 14 residues.

The chain couples TRBV9 to TRBJ2-3; 11 nucleotides align to TRBD2. Trimming at V came to 1 base and at J to 5 bases, leaving 6 bases not matched to a gene. Germline V lookup: CDR1 SGDLS, CDR2 YYNGEE. The CDR3 totals 16 residues. The CDR3 here is CASSVFSGRAGDTQYF. CDR3 sequence (DNA): TGTGCCAGCAGCGTATTTAGCGGGAGGGCCGGAGATACGCAGTATTTT.

This sequence joins TRBV7-9 and TRBJ2-1; possibly TRBD1 for D (6 bases). V shed 4 bases and J shed 0 bases, with 16 bases lying between them. The CDR3 loop spans 17 amino acids. The germline gives CDR1 SEHNR, CDR2 FQNEAQ (reference sequence). CDR3 DNA sequence: TGTGCCAGCAGCTCCAGGCAGGGGATAAGCTCCTACAATGAGCAGTTCTTC. This sequence encodes CASSSRQGISSYNEQFF.

The rearrangement links TRBV14 to TRBJ1-1; D is undetermined. The CDR3 runs 12 residues. The germline V gene has CDR1 SGHDN and CDR2 FVKESK. The V end was cut by 1 base, the J end by 10 bases, with 10 bases between. The CDR3 spells CASSQAYRPAFF. The DNA for the CDR3 is TGTGCCAGCAGCCAAGCCTACCGTCCAGCTTTCTTT.

The CDR3 protein is CASSIGLAGVSTDTQYF. The CDR3 DNA reads as TGTGCCAGCAGCATCGGACTAGCGGGTGTAAGCACAGATACGCAGTATTTT. The chain recombines TRBV9 with TRBJ2-3; 11 nucleotides agree with TRBD2. V gave up 4 bases and J gave up 0 bases; unmatched junction bases: 7. Germline V gene sequence: CDR1 SGDLS, CDR2 YYNGEE. The CDR3 runs 17 residues.

The V and J genes are TRBV2 and TRBJ2-5, with 10 bases matching TRBD2. CDR1 and CDR2 (germline): SNHLY, FYNNEI. With 6 bases clipped from V and 3 bases from J, the junction kept 4 bases outside the gene matches. This CDR3 is 14 amino acids long. CDR3 in DNA: TGTGCCAGCAGCGTCACTAGCGGGAAAGAGACCCAGTACTTC. Translation gives CASSVTSGKETQYF. Variable domain in full (rest from reference TRBV2 and TRBJ2-5): EPEVTQTPSHQVTQMGQEVILRCVPISNHLYFYWYRQILGQKVEFLVSFYNNEISEKSEIFDDQFSVERPDGSNFTLKIRSTKLEDSAMYFCASSVTSGKETQYFGPGTRLLVL.

The chain carries TRBV6-6 and TRBJ2-4; weak D call: TRBD1 (6 bases). This CDR3 contains 16 residues. Trimming removed 4 bases from V and 1 base from J, with 14 bases in between. The germline V gene encodes CDR1 MNHNY and CDR2 SVGAGI (reference sequence). The CDR3 here is CASSSTSGHAKNIQYF. The CDR3 DNA reads as TGTGCCAGCAGTTCGACCTCGGGACACGCCAAAAACATTCAGTACTTC.

This clone was seen more than once but under ten times. CDR3 DNA sequence: TGTGCCAGCTCCCTAGGACTGACAGATACGCAGTATTTT. Translating it yields CASSLGLTDTQYF. The rearrangement joins TRBV18 to TRBJ2-3, with a weak D call TRBD2 (5 bases). The ends were cut back, 6 bases at V and 3 bases at J, with 10 bases in the middle. CDR3 size: 13 residues. From germline, CDR1 is KGHSH and CDR2 LQKENI.

The chain is built from TRBV5-1 and TRBJ2-7, with TRBD1 as a possible D gene (6 bases). The CDR3 covers 16 residues. Per the germline V gene, CDR1 is SGHRS and CDR2 is YFSETQ. V shed 1 base and J shed 7 bases, with 21 bases lying between them. The CDR3 coding sequence is TGCGCCAGCAGCTTGAACAGGGTAATCCCCCCTAAGGAGCAGTACGTC. This sequence encodes CASSLNRVIPPKEQYV.

The chain couples TRBV6-1 to TRBJ2-2; TRBD2 is a possible D gene (6 bases). Trimming pared 7 bases from V and 6 bases from J, leaving 15 bases between. The V gene's germline CDR1 is MNHNS and CDR2 SASEGT. The CDR3 contains 14 residues. CDR3 sequence: CASTSLWGAGELFF. The CDR3 nucleotides read TGTGCCAGCACCTCCCTGTGGGGGGCCGGGGAGCTGTTTTTT.

The count of this clone is one. The chain employs TRBV4-3 and TRBJ1-3; 9 bases map to TRBD1. The CDR3 runs to 16 residues. J lost 6 bases, V lost 0 bases, and 6 bases had no gene match. Germline loops: CDR1 LGHNA, CDR2 YSLEER. CDR3 DNA: TGCGCCAGCAGCCAAGATCCGGGACAGGGAGCAAACACCATATATTTT. This codes for CASSQDPGQGANTIYF.

This rearrangement joins TRBV6-5 to TRBJ1-1; TRBD1 matches 7 bases. This CDR3 contains 15 residues. Germline V gene data show CDR1 as MNHEY and CDR2 as SVGAGI. V shed 0 bases and J 5 bases; nucleotides not matched to a gene: 6. In DNA form, the CDR3 reads TGTGCCAGCAGTTACTCGGAAGGGGGCAAGACTGAAGCTTTCTTT. This encodes CASSYSEGGKTEAFF.

This chain connects TRBV5-6 to TRBJ2-5; 7 nucleotides match TRBD2. Trimming took 1 base from V and 5 from J; bases not matched to a gene: 2. CDR1 is SGHDT and CDR2 is YYEEEE in the germline V gene. The CDR3 consists of 13 residues. In DNA, the CDR3 is TGTGCCAGCAGCTTGCTAGCGGCGGAGACCCAGTACTTC. Residues: CASSLLAAETQYF.

The chain couples TRBV25-1 to TRBJ1-5, with D possibly matching TRBD1 (5 bases). Deletions cut 4 bases from V and 7 bases from J, with 11 bases between. The CDR3 runs to 13 residues. In germline, CDR1 is MGHDK, CDR2 SYGVNS. This CDR3 is CASSVGGGQPQHF. The CDR3 nucleotides read TGTGCCAGCAGTGTCGGGGGAGGACAGCCCCAGCATTTT. The full variable domain, completed using reference TRBV25-1 and TRBJ1-5, is EADIYQTPRYLVIGTGKKITLECSQTMGHDKMYWYQQDPGMELHLIHYSYGVNSTEKGDLSSESTVSRIRTEHFPLTLESARPSHTSQYLCASSVGGGQPQHFGDGTRLSIL.

The V and J genes are TRBV7-2 and TRBJ2-5; D uncertain. From germline, CDR1 is SGHTA and CDR2 FQGNSA. Trimming took 2 bases from V and 2 from J, leaving 9 bases between them. The CDR3 has 14 amino acids. CDR3 protein: CASSLRSGQETQYF. CDR3 sequence (DNA): TGTGCCAGCAGCTTAAGATCCGGGCAAGAGACCCAGTACTTC.

This chain uses TRBV19 with TRBJ2-2, with D tentatively TRBD1 (5 bases). The germline V gene encodes CDR1 LNHDA and CDR2 SQIVND (reference sequence). V dropped 7 bases and J dropped 4 bases, with 13 bases sitting between them. CDR3 length equals 14 residues. The chain's CDR3 is CASTTDIFTGELFF. The CDR3 DNA is TGTGCCAGTACCACGGACATTTTCACCGGGGAGCTGTTTTTT.

The chain recombines TRBV19 with TRBJ2-7; D ambiguous. CDR1 is LNHDA, CDR2 SQIVND, per germline (reference sequence). The length of the CDR3 is 14 residues. The ends were cut back, 3 bases at V and 3 bases at J, with 12 bases in the middle. This chain's CDR3 is CASSISLLNYEQYV. DNA for the CDR3: TGTGCCAGTAGTATCTCACTCCTGAACTACGAGCAGTACGTC.

V usage is TRBV6-5 and J usage is TRBJ2-7, with TRBD2 matching 11 bases. This CDR3 comprises 15 residues. Germline V gene data show CDR1 as MNHEY and CDR2 as SVGAGI. V was clipped by 8 bases and J by 7 bases; unmatched bases: 13. CDR3 sequence: CASRQGTSGAGEQYV. The DNA for the CDR3 is TGTGCCAGCCGCCAGGGGACTAGCGGTGCGGGGGAGCAGTACGTC.

The chain links TRBV2 to TRBJ2-5, with 7 bases matching TRBD1. V lost 2 bases and J lost 0; bases outside the gene matches: 3. Germline CDR1 SNHLY, CDR2 FYNNEI. The length of the CDR3 is 15 residues. CDR3 sequence: CASSEQGQNQETQYF. The CDR3 bases are TGTGCCAGCAGTGAACAGGGACAGAACCAAGAGACCCAGTACTTC.

The genes are TRBV29-1 and TRBJ2-5, with a weak D call TRBD1 (6 bases). The CDR3 is 14 amino acids. Trimming left V 0 bases short and J 5 bases short, with 13 bases between. The germline V gene encodes CDR1 SQVTM and CDR2 ANQGSEA. The CDR3: CSVEDSRGKETQYF. The CDR3 coding sequence is TGCAGCGTTGAAGACTCTAGGGGGAAGGAGACCCAGTACTTC.

This clone showed up just once. The chain couples TRBV10-3 to TRBJ2-3, with 11 bases fitting TRBD2. CDR1 is ENHRY and CDR2 is SYGVKD in the germline V gene. The CDR3 length is 15 residues. With 6 bases clipped from V and 4 bases from J, the junction kept 6 bases outside the gene matches. CDR3: CAIRMTSGAADTQYF. The DNA for the CDR3 is TGTGCCATCAGGATGACTAGCGGGGCCGCAGATACGCAGTATTTT.

This clone showed up just a few times. V gene TRBV2 combines with J gene TRBJ1-5; possible D gene TRBD1, 5 bases. CDR3 size: 15 residues. Per germline, CDR1 SNHLY and CDR2 FYNNEI. V was shortened by 6 bases and J by 9 bases, with 21 bases between the two germline ends. CDR3 region: CASSETGPGQGPQHF. CDR3 DNA: TGTGCCAGCAGCGAAACCGGGCCAGGGCAGGGGCCCCAGCATTTT.

The J gene is TRBJ2-7, the V gene TRBV11-2, with TRBD1 identical over 7 bases. CDR3 length equals 16 residues. The junction had 10 bases not matched to a gene; V was cut back by 0 bases and J by 5 bases. The germline CDR1 and CDR2 sequences are SGHAT and FQNNGV. In nucleotides, the CDR3 is TGTGCCAGCAGCTTAGATTTGCGACAGGGTGTCCACGAGCAGTACGTC. Its translation is CASSLDLRQGVHEQYV.

The V and J genes are TRBV5-1 and TRBJ2-3, with TRBD2 as a possible D gene (5 bases). The CDR3 loop spans 14 amino acids. In germline, CDR1 is SGHRS, CDR2 YFSETQ. Trimming left V 4 bases short and J 2 bases short, with 11 bases between. The CDR3 coding sequence is TGCGCCAGCAGCCCGGGTAGCGACACAGATACGCAGTATTTT. Translated, it gives CASSPGSDTDTQYF.

The gene calls are TRBV7-3 and TRBJ2-5, with TRBD2 matching 12 bases. CDR3 length: 16 residues. Germline V gene lookup returns CDR1 SGHTA and CDR2 FQGTGA. J lost 2 bases, V lost 5 bases, and 6 bases had no gene match. The CDR3 DNA reads TGTGCCAGCAGCACTGGACTAGCGGGGATACAAGAGACCCAGTACTTC. Protein: CASSTGLAGIQETQYF.

The chain links TRBV19 to TRBJ2-5, with TRBD1 matching over 8 bases. CDR3 length equals 17 residues. CDR1 and CDR2 from the germline V gene are LNHDA and SQIVND (reference sequence). Trimming removed 5 bases from V and 4 bases from J; junction bases left unmatched: 15. The CDR3 spells CASSPWQGAKWLETQYF. As DNA, the CDR3 is TGTGCCAGTAGTCCCTGGCAGGGGGCTAAATGGTTAGAGACCCAGTACTTC.

V usage is TRBV30 and J usage is TRBJ1-1; D remains unclear. Germline loops: CDR1 GTSNPN, CDR2 SVGIG (reference sequence). The V end was cut by 2 bases, the J end by 5 bases, with 12 bases between. The CDR3 runs to 13 residues. The CDR3 region is CAWSSFGRTEAFF. Written as DNA, the CDR3 is TGTGCCTGGAGTAGCTTCGGTCGGACTGAAGCTTTCTTT.

This chain's CDR3 is CASSARGPGYTF. In DNA, the CDR3 is TGTGCCAGCAGCGCCAGGGGTCCCGGCTACACCTTC. The J gene is TRBJ1-2, the V gene TRBV13, with TRBD1 as a possible D gene (6 bases). Germline V lookup: CDR1 PRHDT, CDR2 FYEKMQ (reference sequence). This CDR3 contains 12 residues. V was trimmed by 5 bases and J by 8 bases, leaving 12 bases between them.

V usage is TRBV6-1 and J usage is TRBJ1-1; D is possibly TRBD1 (6 bases). Germline V gene lookup returns CDR1 MNHNS and CDR2 SASEGT. V was pared by 8 bases and J by 0 bases, with 13 bases between. The CDR3 loop spans 14 amino acids. CDR3 nucleotide sequence: TGTGCCAGCTCCCTGGACAGCATGAACACTGAAGCTTTCTTT. This gives the protein CASSLDSMNTEAFF.

The genes are TRBV21-1 and TRBJ2-3; TRBD1 reflects the table's D call only, with no check against the DNA. TRBV21-1 is listed as a pseudogene. The CDR3 is 18 amino acids. The CDR3 reads CASSKRKVGTGGSDTQYF. The CDR3 DNA reads as TGTGCCAGCAGCAAAAGGAAGGTGGGGACAGGGGGCTCGGATACGCAGTATTTT.

The CDR3 spells CASSPLTGRWETQYF. CDR3 nucleotides: TGTGCCAGTAGTCCCTTGACAGGTCGATGGGAGACCCAGTACTTC. V usage is TRBV19 and J usage is TRBJ2-5; D might be TRBD1 (6 bases). Germline V gene lookup returns CDR1 LNHDA and CDR2 SQIVND (reference sequence). With 5 bases removed from V and 5 bases from J, the gap between germline ends came to 18 bases. This CDR3 is built from 15 residues. Full variable domain (remainder filled in from reference TRBV19 and TRBJ2-5): DGGITQSPKYLFRKEGQNVTLSCEQNLNHDAMYWYRQDPGQGLRLIYYSQIVNDFQKGDIAEGYSVSREKKESFPLTVTSAQKNPTAFYLCASSPLTGRWETQYFGPGTRLLVL.